This T cell receptor beta chain was captured by sequencing in a study of identifying expanded T cells in peripheral blood. On this clone: Its antigen is unknown.

The repertoire was sequenced with immunoSEQ multiplex PCR; TCRdb's copy has only in-frame clones and lacks some. Found here are 60,000 or so clones, under 85% of them singletons; the top ten hold about 19%. The germline gives CDR1 SGHTA, CDR2 FQGNSA. V lost 5 bases and J lost 8; bases outside the gene matches: 12. The CDR3 loop spans 15 amino acids. Study outcomes and limitations: Variance in clone template counts between approximately two-week samples significantly increased with total template count across all healthy donors.

The V call is TRBV7-2, the J call TRBJ2-1, with TRBD2 matching over 7 bases. The receptor was isolated from a person between 18 and 75 years old in good health. Sequencing input: blood. CDR3 loop: CASSPPGREFYEQFF. CDR3 DNA: TGTGCCAGCAGCCCCCCTGGGCGGGAGTTCTATGAGCAGTTCTTC.